Below, one T cell receptor (beta chain) is given with its context. This entry belongs to a study of blood T cell repertoires in COVID-19. The table came from immunoSEQ multiplex PCR; TCRdb's copy has only in-frame clones and leaves some out. This table holds 68,000 or so clones, approximately 86% found once. The CDR3 consists of 14 residues. The germline V and J ends were trimmed by 0 bases and 1 base, with 6 bases remaining between them. Per germline, CDR1 SGHAT and CDR2 FQNNGV. The rearrangement joins TRBV11-2 to TRBJ1-1; D gene uncertain. Sequencing input: peripheral blood. This receptor was identified in a man in his forties or fifties with acute or convalescent COVID-19. The CDR3 DNA reads as TGTGCCAGCAGCTTAGATTACACGAACACTGAAGCTTTCTTT. Its translation is CASSLDYTNTEAFF.